This T cell receptor (beta chain) was identified during a study of a mutant IDH1 vaccine in newly diagnosed glioma. Study information: Patients received vaccination from 4-6 weeks after radiotherapy alone, or with temozolomide cycles.

Trimming cost V 2 bases and J 5 bases, with 9 bases left between them. Looked up from germline, CDR1 is SGHTA and CDR2 is FQGTGA. The length of the CDR3 is 13 residues. General study findings and limits: Among patients, 93.3% showed immune responses induced by the vaccine.

Sequencing used immunoSEQ multiplex PCR; TCRdb keeps in-frame clones, though not all of them. This sample has around 32,000 clones, with roughly 80% found just once. As concerns this clone: Its target is unknown.

Time point here: week 35, safety follow-up. Doses consisted of 300 ug of mutant IDH1 20-mer peptide each, paired with topical imiquimod. Vaccination of patients was performed eight times, in weeks 1, 3, 5, 7, 11, 15, 19 and 23. Donors harbored newly found WHO grade 3 or 4 IDH1-mutant, ATRX-lost astrocytomas. This chain joins TRBV7-3 and TRBJ1-1; D remains unclear. The receptor's source is a woman aged 18-29 years with glioma. The sample here was PBMCs, taken from a glioma patient whose treatment included an IDH1 peptide vaccine. CDR3: CASSLFDGTEAFF. CDR3 nucleotides: TGTGCCAGCAGCTTATTTGACGGGACTGAAGCTTTCTTT.